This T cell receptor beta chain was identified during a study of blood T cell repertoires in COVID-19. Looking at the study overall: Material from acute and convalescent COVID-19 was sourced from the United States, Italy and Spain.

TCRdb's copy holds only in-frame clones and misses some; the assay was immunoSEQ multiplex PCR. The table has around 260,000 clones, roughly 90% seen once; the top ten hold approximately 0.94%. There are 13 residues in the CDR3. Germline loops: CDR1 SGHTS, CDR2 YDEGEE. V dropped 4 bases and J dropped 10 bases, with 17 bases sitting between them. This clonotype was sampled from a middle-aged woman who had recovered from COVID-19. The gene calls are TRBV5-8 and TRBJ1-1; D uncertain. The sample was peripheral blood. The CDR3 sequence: CASSPAVGEVAFF. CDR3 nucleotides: TGTGCCAGCAGCCCGGCCGTAGGAGAAGTAGCTTTCTTT.